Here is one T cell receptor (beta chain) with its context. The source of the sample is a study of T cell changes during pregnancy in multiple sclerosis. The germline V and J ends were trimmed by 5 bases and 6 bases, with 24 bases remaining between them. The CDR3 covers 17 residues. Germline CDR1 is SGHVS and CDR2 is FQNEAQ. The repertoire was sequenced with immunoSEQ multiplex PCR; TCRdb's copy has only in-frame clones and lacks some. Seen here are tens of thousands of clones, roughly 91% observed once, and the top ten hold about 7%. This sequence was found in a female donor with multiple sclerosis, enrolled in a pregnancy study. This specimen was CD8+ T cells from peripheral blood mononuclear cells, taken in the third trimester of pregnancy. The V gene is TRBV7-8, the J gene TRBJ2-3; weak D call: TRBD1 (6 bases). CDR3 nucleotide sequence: TGTGCCAGCAGCCACAGTAGCCAGGGGACATTTACGGATACGCAGTATTTT. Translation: CASSHSSQGTFTDTQYF. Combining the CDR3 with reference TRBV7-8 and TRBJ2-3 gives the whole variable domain GAGVSQSPRYKVAKRGQDVALRCDPISGHVSLFWYQQALGQGPEFLTYFQNEAQLDKSGLPSDRFFAERPEGSVSTLKIQRTQQEDSAVYLCASSHSSQGTFTDTQYFGPGTRLTVL.